The 20 T cell receptor beta chains below come from one sample, sequenced in a study of PD-L1 blockade in urothelial cancer (TCRdb year 2017). Libraries were prepared through the immunoSEQ multiplex PCR assay. This is the immuneACCESS table as TCRdb keeps it, with only in-frame sequences that have V and J called. A part of the clones is gone; compared with another copy, unresolved V genes explain less than half, and the rest is unexplained. Across this sample there are around 100,000 clones, with approximately 90% seen only once. In total, the top ten clones hold approximately 3.5% of the sample. The time point label, read with the paper, signifies: peripheral blood 6 weeks after treatment start. The sample consisted of PBMCs, taken around atezolizumab (anti-PD-L1) treatment. The receptors were gathered from a man aged 55 to 70 with urothelial cancer.

The gene calls are TRBV11-1 and TRBJ2-5; possibly TRBD1 for D (5 bases). Per germline, CDR1 SGHAT and CDR2 FQDESV (reference sequence). The CDR3 spans 15 residues. V was pared by 0 bases and J by 6 bases, with 14 bases between. This CDR3 reads CASSLAAQAAQTQYF. The CDR3 region has the DNA TGTGCCAGCAGCTTAGCGGCACAGGCCGCGCAGACCCAGTACTTC.

V and J are TRBV28 and TRBJ2-1; D gene ambiguous. CDR3 size: 14 residues. Per the germline V gene, CDR1 is MDHEN and CDR2 is SYDVKM. Trimming shortened V by 2 bases and J by 6 bases, and 11 bases separated the two germline ends. CDR3 loop: CASSLPSGFNEQFF. CDR3 coding DNA: TGTGCCAGCAGTTTACCATCCGGGTTCAATGAGCAGTTCTTC.

This chain joins TRBV19 and TRBJ1-2; 8 bases are a match to TRBD1. The germline CDR1 and CDR2 sequences are LNHDA and SQIVND (reference sequence). CDR3 size: 14 residues. V was clipped by 5 bases and J by 5 bases; unmatched bases: 7. The CDR3 DNA reads TGTGCCAGTAGTCACGACAGGGGAAGGTATGGCTACACCTTC. It codes for CASSHDRGRYGYTF. Full variable domain (rest looked up from reference TRBV19 and TRBJ1-2): DGGITQSPKYLFRKEGQNVTLSCEQNLNHDAMYWYRQDPGQGLRLIYYSQIVNDFQKGDIAEGYSVSREKKESFPLTVTSAQKNPTAFYLCASSHDRGRYGYTFGSGTRLTVV.

The chain couples TRBV4-3 to TRBJ1-6, with 8 bases matching TRBD1. The length of the CDR3 is 16 residues. Trimming took 0 bases from V and 10 from J; bases not matched to a gene: 8. Germline loops: CDR1 LGHNA, CDR2 YSLEER. CDR3 residues: CASSQDPGQGGSPLHF. Here the CDR3 DNA reads TGCGCCAGCAGCCAAGATCCTGGACAGGGAGGGTCACCCCTCCACTTT.

J is TRBJ2-7 and V is TRBV19; TRBD1 agrees at 12 bases. With 2 bases clipped from V and 9 bases from J, the junction kept 11 bases outside the gene matches. The germline CDR1 and CDR2 sequences are LNHDA and SQIVND (reference sequence). This CDR3 contains 16 residues. This CDR3 reads CASSISPGTGGEVQYF. The CDR3 bases are TGTGCCAGTAGTATATCCCCCGGGACAGGGGGCGAGGTGCAGTACTTC. Complete variable domain (other parts from reference TRBV19 and TRBJ2-7): DGGITQSPKYLFRKEGQNVTLSCEQNLNHDAMYWYRQDPGQGLRLIYYSQIVNDFQKGDIAEGYSVSREKKESFPLTVTSAQKNPTAFYLCASSISPGTGGEVQYFGPGTRLTVT.

The chain has TRBV9 and TRBJ2-7; 8 bases match TRBD1. Germline V gives CDR1 SGDLS, CDR2 YYNGEE. The V gene end was trimmed by 4 bases and the J gene end by 0 bases; junction bases not matched to a gene: 3. The CDR3 consists of 14 residues. This chain's CDR3 is CASSQTGASYEQYF. The CDR3 DNA reads as TGTGCCAGCAGCCAGACAGGGGCCTCCTACGAGCAGTACTTC.

J is TRBJ2-3 and V is TRBV12-5; 12 positions agree with TRBD1. The junction had 3 bases not matched to a gene; V was cut back by 5 bases and J by 6 bases. CDR1 is LGHNT, CDR2 FRNRAP, per germline. This CDR3 is built from 14 residues. The CDR3 coding sequence is TGTGCTAGTGGTCGGGACAGGGGGCGCGATACGCAGTATTTT. It yields the protein CASGRDRGRDTQYF.

The CDR3 sequence is CASTAGHSMNTEAFF. Written as DNA, the CDR3 is TGTGCCAGCACCGCCGGACACTCGATGAACACTGAAGCTTTCTTT. The chain employs TRBV28 and TRBJ1-1; perhaps TRBD1 as D (5 bases). Looked up from germline, CDR1 is MDHEN and CDR2 is SYDVKM. The CDR3 consists of 15 residues. V lost 7 bases and J 0 bases, leaving 15 bases between the germline ends. The variable domain in full, completed from reference TRBV28 and TRBJ1-1, reads DVKVTQSSRYLVKRTGEKVFLECVQDMDHENMFWYRQDPGLGLRLIYFSYDVKMKEKGDIPEGYSVSREKKERFSLILESASTNQTSMYLCASTAGHSMNTEAFFGQGTRLTVV.

This chain uses TRBV18 with TRBJ2-1; possibly TRBD2 for D (5 bases). The CDR3 consists of 14 residues. CDR1 is KGHSH, CDR2 LQKENI, per germline. V lost 0 bases and J lost 4, with 7 bases in between. As DNA, the CDR3 is TGTGCCAGCTCACCACCAGGACTTTACAATGAGCAGTTCTTC. As protein: CASSPPGLYNEQFF.

This rearrangement joins TRBV11-2 to TRBJ1-1, with 8 nucleotides matching TRBD1. The CDR3 spans 16 residues. V shed 5 bases and J 7 bases; nucleotides not matched to a gene: 15. CDR1 and CDR2 (germline): SGHAT, FQNNGV. CDR3 sequence (DNA): TGTGCCAGCAGCCCCTATATCACAGGGGGGACATTTGAAGCTTTCTTT. This translates into CASSPYITGGTFEAFF.

This chain joins TRBV7-3 and TRBJ2-1; TRBD2 matches at 9 bases. V dropped 2 bases and J dropped 5; count of bases not matched to a gene: 13. Looked up from germline, CDR1 is SGHTA and CDR2 is FQGTGA. This CDR3 is 18 amino acids long. The CDR3 nucleotides read TGTGCCAGCAGCTTATACCGACGCACGCGGGGGGGGGACAATGAGCAGTTCTTC. Translated: CASSLYRRTRGGDNEQFF. Using reference TRBV7-3 and TRBJ2-1 for the parts outside the CDR3, the full variable domain is GAGVSQTPSNKVTEKGKYVELRCDPISGHTALYWYRQSLGQGPEFLIYFQGTGAADDSGLPNDRFFAVRPEGSVSTLKIQRTERGDSAVYLCASSLYRRTRGGDNEQFFGPGTRLTVL.

This clone appeared once. The rearrangement uses TRBV5-3 and TRBJ2-2, with 7 bases lining up with TRBD1. Being an ORF, TRBV5-3 has a function that is uncertain. This CDR3 has 18 amino acids. Losses at the gene ends were 0 bases for V and 3 bases for J; bases not matched to a gene: 11. The CDR3 spells CARSLAGEGARYTGELFF. In DNA, the CDR3 is TGTGCCAGAAGCTTGGCCGGTGAGGGGGCGCGGTACACCGGGGAGCTGTTTTTT.

The rearrangement joins TRBV5-1 to TRBJ2-5; the match to TRBD2 covers 10 bases. V was pared by 4 bases and J by 4 bases, with 4 bases of the junction left unmatched. Germline CDR1 and CDR2: SGHRS and YFSETQ. The CDR3 length is 14 residues. The CDR3 region is CASSVGTSAETQYF. The CDR3 DNA follows: TGCGCCAGCAGCGTTGGGACTAGCGCAGAGACCCAGTACTTC.

The rearrangement joins TRBV7-2 to TRBJ2-5; D is uncertain. This CDR3 contains 14 residues. V dropped 5 bases and J dropped 5 bases, with 15 bases sitting between them. Germline values: CDR1 SGHTA, CDR2 FQGNSA. Here the CDR3 DNA reads TGTGCCAGCAGCATAATAGACTGGCGGGAGACCCAGTACTTC. It translates to CASSIIDWRETQYF.

The chain couples TRBV7-3 to TRBJ2-1, with 8 bases that match TRBD2. The junction had 12 bases not matched to a gene; V was cut back by 1 base and J by 10 bases. The CDR3 length is 16 residues. Germline CDR1 SGHTA, CDR2 FQGTGA. CDR3 coding DNA: TGTGCCAGCAGCTTAAATCCGGGGGGGTCTGGAGGGGAGCAGTTCTTC. This translates into CASSLNPGGSGGEQFF.

The gene calls are TRBV7-2 and TRBJ2-7, with a weak D call TRBD2 (7 bases). The CDR3 totals 17 residues. Germline values: CDR1 SGHTA, CDR2 FQGNSA. Trimming stripped 2 bases from V and 3 bases from J, with 20 bases between. CDR3 DNA: TGTGCCAGCAGCTTACGGGGGGCCCGCCCGAAAGACTACGAGCAGTACTTC. Its translation: CASSLRGARPKDYEQYF.

The chain has TRBV9 and TRBJ2-5; 10 bases map to TRBD2. CDR1 is SGDLS and CDR2 is YYNGEE in the germline V gene. This CDR3 region has 18 residues. V lost 2 bases to trimming and J lost 2 bases; unmatched junction nucleotides: 12. CDR3 region: CASSVSVGGSGGQETQYF. CDR3 nucleotide sequence: TGTGCCAGCAGCGTCTCAGTCGGTGGTAGCGGGGGGCAAGAGACCCAGTACTTC.

The rearrangement uses TRBV29-1 and TRBJ1-1; no clear D. The CDR3 is 12 amino acids. CDR1 is SQVTM and CDR2 is ANQGSEA in the germline V gene. V dropped 7 bases and J dropped 2 bases, with 11 bases sitting between them. CDR3 in amino acids: CSGGDPNTEAFF. CDR3 sequence (DNA): TGCAGCGGCGGAGACCCCAACACTGAAGCTTTCTTT. The complete variable domain, with remaining parts taken from reference TRBV29-1 and TRBJ1-1, reads SAVISQKPSRDICQRGTSLTIQCQVDSQVTMMFWYRQQPGQSLTLIATANQGSEATYESGFVIDKFPISRPNLTFSTLTVSNMSPEDSSIYLCSGGDPNTEAFFGQGTRLTVV.

The chain carries TRBV2 and TRBJ1-4; 11 nucleotides line up with TRBD1. V dropped 2 bases and J dropped 5; count of bases not matched to a gene: 7. Germline lookup yields CDR1 SNHLY and CDR2 FYNNEI. This CDR3 comprises 17 residues. The DNA for the CDR3 is TGTGCCAGCAGTGAAAGTGGGACAGGGGGTACGAATGAAAAACTGTTTTTT. Its protein is CASSESGTGGTNEKLFF.

This sequence joins TRBV28 and TRBJ1-1, with D hard to call. CDR3 length equals 14 residues. Between the trimmed V and J ends, which lost 2 bases and 5 bases, there was a span of 12 bases. CDR1 is MDHEN and CDR2 is SYDVKM in the germline V gene. CDR3 region: CASSLGPGGTEAFF. As DNA, the CDR3 is TGTGCCAGCAGTTTAGGGCCGGGCGGGACTGAAGCTTTCTTT.